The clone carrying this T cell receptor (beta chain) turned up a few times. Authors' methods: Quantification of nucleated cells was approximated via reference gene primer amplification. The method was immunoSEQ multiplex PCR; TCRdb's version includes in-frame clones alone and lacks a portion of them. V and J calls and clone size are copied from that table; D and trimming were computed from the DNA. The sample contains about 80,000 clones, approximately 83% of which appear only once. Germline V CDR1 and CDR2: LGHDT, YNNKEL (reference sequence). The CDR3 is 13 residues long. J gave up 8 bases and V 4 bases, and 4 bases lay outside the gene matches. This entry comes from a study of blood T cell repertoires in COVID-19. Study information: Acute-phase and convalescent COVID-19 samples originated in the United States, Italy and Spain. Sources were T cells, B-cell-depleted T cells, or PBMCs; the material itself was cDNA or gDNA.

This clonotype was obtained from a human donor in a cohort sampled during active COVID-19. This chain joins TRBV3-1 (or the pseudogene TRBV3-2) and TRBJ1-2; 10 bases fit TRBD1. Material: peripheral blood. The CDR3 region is CASSPGTGDGYTF. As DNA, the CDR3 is TGTGCCAGCAGCCCAGGGACAGGGGACGGCTACACCTTC.